The 25 T cell receptor beta chains below were found in one sample sequenced in a study of glioma-infiltrating T cells after dendritic cell vaccination. As to time point: after dendritic cell vaccination, including at tumor progression/relapse. The assay was immunoSEQ multiplex PCR, and TCRdb's table has in-frame clones only and misses some. This table holds about 63,000 clones, roughly 84% found once. Sequenced here: blood, sampled after dendritic cell vaccination. The receptor set was obtained from a human donor with glioblastoma.

This clone was found a few times. DNA of the CDR3: TGTGCCAGCAGCCGATCACTAGCGGGGAAGTCCTACGAGCAGTACTTC. It specifies CASSRSLAGKSYEQYF. The chain employs TRBV5-4 and TRBJ2-7, with 10 nucleotides matching TRBD2. With 4 bases clipped from V and 1 base from J, the junction kept 8 bases outside the gene matches. CDR3 length equals 16 residues. The germline CDR1 and CDR2 sequences are SGHNT and YYREEE (reference sequence).

V usage is TRBV6-1 and J usage is TRBJ1-4; D is unclear. Germline V gene data show CDR1 as MNHNS and CDR2 as SASEGT. This CDR3 region has 17 residues. V was cut by 2 bases and J by 1 base, with 14 bases left in between. The CDR3: CASSERRSTGTNEKLFF. In DNA, the CDR3 is TGTGCCAGCAGTGAAAGGAGGTCGACGGGAACTAATGAAAAACTGTTTTTT.

The CDR3 nucleotides are TGTGCCATCGGGGGGGAGTCCTACGAGCAGTACTTC. Translated, it gives CAIGGESYEQYF. The V and J genes are TRBV10-3 and TRBJ2-7; 7 nucleotides match TRBD2. V trimming: 8 bases; J trimming: 1 base; junction bases outside the gene matches: 2. In germline, CDR1 is ENHRY, CDR2 SYGVKD. This CDR3 spans 12 amino acids.

V usage is TRBV7-8 and J usage is TRBJ1-2, with TRBD1 matching over 9 bases. Losses at the gene ends were 5 bases for V and 10 bases for J; bases not matched to a gene: 11. This CDR3 contains 14 residues. CDR1 and CDR2 from the germline V gene are SGHVS and FQNEAQ. CDR3 residues: CASSLSGQGGIYTF. The CDR3 DNA sequence: TGTGCCAGCAGCCTGTCGGGACAGGGCGGTATCTACACCTTC.

V usage is TRBV11-1 and J usage is TRBJ2-1; a possible D gene is TRBD2 (7 bases). The CDR3 is 17 amino acids. Germline CDR1 and CDR2: SGHAT and FQDESV (reference sequence). The V end lost 8 bases, the J end lost 7 bases, and 27 bases lay between the germline ends. Here the CDR3 reads CASRPPQGGASGNEQFF. DNA for the CDR3: TGTGCCAGCCGCCCCCCCCAAGGGGGGGCGTCTGGGAATGAGCAGTTCTTC.

V usage is TRBV28 and J usage is TRBJ1-2, with unresolved D. The CDR3 extends over 13 amino acids. Trimming cost V 2 bases and J 4 bases, with 8 bases left between them. Germline V lookup: CDR1 MDHEN, CDR2 SYDVKM. Here the CDR3 reads CASSLAGIYGYTF. The CDR3 coding sequence is TGTGCCAGCAGTTTAGCGGGGATCTATGGCTACACCTTC.

The genes are TRBV6-1 and TRBJ1-5; TRBD1 matches 7 bases. J was trimmed by 0 bases and V by 4 bases; bases with no gene match: 9. The germline gives CDR1 MNHNS, CDR2 SASEGT. This CDR3 is built from 17 residues. DNA for the CDR3: TGTGCCAGCAGTGGACAGGGATCCCTTTATAGCAATCAGCCCCAGCATTTT. It is translated as CASSGQGSLYSNQPQHF.

This clone showed up just once. The chain joins TRBV27 to TRBJ1-5; TRBD1 matches at 9 bases. This CDR3 is built from 14 residues. V gave up 6 bases and J gave up 2 bases; unmatched junction bases: 2. Germline-derived CDR1 and CDR2 are MNHEY and SMNVEV (reference sequence). CDR3 DNA sequence: TGTGCCAGCAGAACAGGGGGCGGCAATCAGCCCCAGCATTTT. It translates to CASRTGGGNQPQHF.

The chain couples TRBV11-2 to TRBJ1-5; 10 bases agree with TRBD1. V lost 4 bases and J lost 5; bases outside the gene matches: 2. CDR1 is SGHAT, CDR2 FQNNGV, per germline. This CDR3 has 14 residues. The CDR3 spells CASSWGQGYQPQHF. The CDR3 DNA follows: TGTGCCAGCAGCTGGGGACAGGGGTATCAGCCCCAGCATTTT.

The chain joins TRBV4-3 to TRBJ1-1; D is unclear. CDR1 is LGHNA and CDR2 is YSLEER in the germline V gene. The CDR3 spans 13 residues. V was shortened by 4 bases and J by 5 bases, with 11 bases between the two germline ends. This chain's CDR3 is CASSPPSGTEAFF. As DNA, the CDR3 is TGCGCCAGCAGCCCCCCCTCGGGGACTGAAGCTTTCTTT.

The V call is TRBV6-7, the J call TRBJ1-1; 10 nucleotides align to TRBD1. TRBV6-7 is classed as an ORF, of uncertain function. The CDR3 sequence is 17 residues long. The V and J ends lost 0 bases and 3 bases, in that order; junction bases with no gene match: 7. CDR3 protein: CASSYSMSDRGHTEAFF. Here the CDR3 DNA reads TGTGCCAGCAGTTACTCGATGTCTGACAGGGGGCACACTGAAGCTTTCTTT.

The chain is built from TRBV28 and TRBJ2-3; weak D call: TRBD2 (6 bases). Germline V gene lookup returns CDR1 MDHEN and CDR2 SYDVKM. Trimming took off 5 bases at V and 6 bases at J, with 15 bases between the two ends. The CDR3 extends over 14 amino acids. CDR3 nucleotide sequence: TGTGCCAGCAGTCCGAAAAGGACTACTGATACGCAGTATTTT. Amino acids: CASSPKRTTDTQYF.

The chain employs TRBV4-2 and TRBJ2-7, with 9 bases lining up with TRBD2. Germline V lookup: CDR1 LGHNA, CDR2 YNFKEQ. The ends lost 7 bases at V and 4 bases at J; junction bases unmatched: 8. The CDR3 has 14 amino acids. For the CDR3, the DNA is TGTGCCAGCAAATTTAGCGGGGGAGTGTACGAGCAGTACTTC. This codes for CASKFSGGVYEQYF.

The chain carries TRBV5-6 and TRBJ2-5, with D maybe TRBD2 (7 bases). V gave up 0 bases and J gave up 2 bases, with 23 bases separating them. This CDR3 spans 19 amino acids. Germline CDR1 reads SGHDT; CDR2 reads YYEEEE. The CDR3 sequence is CASSLGGGGHYRLQETQYF. The CDR3 DNA sequence: TGTGCCAGCAGCTTGGGAGGCGGGGGCCACTACCGGCTGCAAGAGACCCAGTACTTC.

The chain employs TRBV27 and TRBJ1-2; D is unresolved. V dropped 3 bases and J dropped 1 base, with 6 bases sitting between them. Germline CDR1 reads MNHEY; CDR2 reads SMNVEV (reference sequence). The CDR3 spans 13 residues. CDR3 region: CASSFGVNYGYTF. CDR3 DNA: TGTGCCAGCAGTTTCGGGGTTAACTATGGCTACACCTTC.

The gene calls are TRBV28 and TRBJ1-6, with 7 bases matching TRBD1. V was pared by 6 bases and J by 10 bases, with 3 bases of the junction left unmatched. The CDR3 has 12 amino acids. The germline V gene has CDR1 MDHEN and CDR2 SYDVKM. The CDR3 region is CASRRQGSPLHF. In DNA form, the CDR3 reads TGTGCCAGCAGAAGACAGGGATCACCCCTCCACTTT.

The chain couples TRBV18 to TRBJ2-4, with D possibly being TRBD2 (6 bases). Germline V gene sequence: CDR1 KGHSH, CDR2 LQKENI. The CDR3 is 16 residues long. V was cut by 3 bases and J by 1 base, with 13 bases left in between. In DNA, the CDR3 is TGTGCCAGCTCACCGTCTGGGGCGGGGGCCAAAAACATTCAGTACTTC. Translating gives CASSPSGAGAKNIQYF.

V is TRBV7-2 and J is TRBJ1-1, with 7 bases fitting TRBD1. After removal of 7 bases from V and 5 bases from J, the junction contained 7 bases not matched to a gene. The germline V gene encodes CDR1 SGHTA and CDR2 FQGNSA. The CDR3 length is 13 residues. CDR3: CASTLLQGTEAFF. The CDR3 DNA follows: TGTGCCAGCACCCTCTTACAGGGGACTGAAGCTTTCTTT.

The rearrangement links TRBV7-9 to TRBJ1-1; 7 bases match TRBD1. CDR3 size: 18 residues. The V and J ends lost 5 bases and 1 base, in that order; junction bases with no gene match: 16. Germline V lookup: CDR1 SEHNR, CDR2 FQNEAQ (reference sequence). CDR3 nucleotides: TGTGCCAGCAGCCCCCCCCAGGGGGGCAGGGGCCCGAACACTGAAGCTTTCTTT. Translation gives CASSPPQGGRGPNTEAFF.

The count of this clone is one. V gene TRBV9 combines with J gene TRBJ2-2; 10 nucleotides agree with TRBD1. Germline V gives CDR1 SGDLS, CDR2 YYNGEE. The CDR3 sequence is 15 residues long. J gave up 7 bases and V 2 bases, and 5 bases lay outside the gene matches. In DNA form, the CDR3 reads TGTGCCAGCAGCGTCGGGACAGGGGATAGCGGGGAGCTGTTTTTT. It codes for CASSVGTGDSGELFF. The variable domain in full, with the rest retrieved from reference TRBV9 and TRBJ2-2, is DSGVTQTPKHLITATGQRVTLRCSPRSGDLSVYWYQQSLDQGLQFLIQYYNGEERAKGNILERFSAQQFPDLHSELNLSSLELGDSALYFCASSVGTGDSGELFFGEGSRLTVL.

The gene calls are TRBV12-5 and TRBJ1-6; 11 bases agree with TRBD1. V was clipped by 1 base and J by 8 bases; unmatched bases: 4. Looked up from germline, CDR1 is LGHNT and CDR2 is FRNRAP. This CDR3 region has 16 residues. CDR3 loop: CASGLGGTGGDSPLHF. CDR3 DNA sequence: TGTGCTAGTGGTTTGGGAGGGACAGGGGGAGATTCACCCCTCCACTTT.

This rearrangement joins TRBV30 to TRBJ1-2; D uncertain. The V end lost 5 bases, the J end lost 7 bases, and 11 bases lay between the germline ends. Germline V lookup: CDR1 GTSNPN, CDR2 SVGIG (reference sequence). There are 11 residues in the CDR3. For the CDR3, the DNA is TGTGCCTGGGAGGGAGAGGCTGGCTACACCTTC. It yields the protein CAWEGEAGYTF.

V gene TRBV18 combines with J gene TRBJ1-2; no definite D call. The CDR3 has 19 amino acids. V shed 3 bases and J shed 5 bases, with 28 bases lying between them. Germline V lookup: CDR1 KGHSH, CDR2 LQKENI. The CDR3 region has the DNA TGTGCCAGCTCACCTTACCTAACCCGACAAGACCTGGGTGGTTATGGCTACACCTTC. Translating gives CASSPYLTRQDLGGYGYTF.

CDR3 coding DNA: TGTGCCAGCAGCTGGGGGATGGGGACTAGCGGGGGGGCGATTCAGTTCTTC. Its translation is CASSWGMGTSGGAIQFF. The chain links TRBV5-5 to TRBJ2-1; 16 bases line up with TRBD2. The ends lost 3 bases at V and 13 bases at J; junction bases unmatched: 13. CDR1 is SGHKS, CDR2 YYEKEE, per germline (reference sequence). This CDR3 contains 17 residues.

V and J are TRBV2 and TRBJ1-1; 7 bases match TRBD1. The CDR3 runs to 16 residues. CDR1 and CDR2 from the germline V gene are SNHLY and FYNNEI. V was clipped by 6 bases and J by 1 base; unmatched bases: 11. The CDR3 reads CASRGQSAPSNTEAFF. The DNA for the CDR3 is TGTGCCAGCAGGGGACAGTCCGCGCCTTCGAACACTGAAGCTTTCTTT. Full variable domain (rest looked up from reference TRBV2 and TRBJ1-1): EPEVTQTPSHQVTQMGQEVILRCVPISNHLYFYWYRQILGQKVEFLVSFYNNEISEKSEIFDDQFSVERPDGSNFTLKIRSTKLEDSAMYFCASRGQSAPSNTEAFFGQGTRLTVV.